This passage covers 20 T cell receptor beta chains from one sample sequenced in a study of regulatory T cells in long-lasting Graves disease. Time point noted: persistent/refractory GD, antithyroid drugs over 5 years with positive TRAb. The TCR library was made from RNA extracted from PBMCs. Researchers made TCR beta libraries by using iRepertoire HTBI primers and running Arm-PCR on CDR3 regions. TCRdb reanalysed the multiplex PCR reads using MiXCR and keeps one entry per CDR3 protein. The profile shows 700,000 or so distinct CDR3 sequences, 25% to 35% of them singletons. The sequencing here drew on peripheral blood mononuclear cells (PBMCs), taken when the disease was refractory, from a patient treated with antithyroid drugs. The origin of the receptors is a female donor with Graves disease.

Worth noting for this clonotype: No conserved phenylalanine or tryptophan is present at the end of the CDR3, so a read error is the likely explanation. The V gene is TRBV6-1, the J gene TRBJ2-7; 11 bases match TRBD1. Trimming took 3 bases from V and 4 from J; bases not matched to a gene: 8. The CDR3 is 16 residues long. Germline loops: CDR1 MNHNS, CDR2 SASEGT. The DNA for the CDR3 is TGTGCCAGCAGTGAGACCCCGGACAGGGGGCTTTACGAGCAGTACCTC. It translates to CASSETPDRGLYEQYL.

The chain uses TRBV6-2 or TRBV6-3 and TRBJ1-4; TRBD1 matches at 7 bases. Germline V gene lookup returns CDR1 MNHEY and CDR2 SVGEGT. The CDR3 is 17 amino acids. Germline trimming cut 1 base from V and 0 bases from J; bases unmatched to any gene: 5. CDR3 nucleotides: TGTGCCAGCAGTTACTGGACAGGACCTGCAACTAATGAAAAACTGTTTTTT. Translated: CASSYWTGPATNEKLFF.

V gene TRBV29-1 combines with J gene TRBJ1-3; D might be TRBD1 (5 bases). CDR1 and CDR2 from the germline V gene are SQVTM and ANQGSEA. The CDR3 is made up of 11 amino acids. The V end was cut by 6 bases, the J end by 11 bases, with 14 bases between. The CDR3 loop is CSVPTAGSIYF. As DNA, the CDR3 is TGCAGCGTACCCACTGCAGGGTCCATATATTTT.

Only a few counts were recorded for this clonotype. This sequence joins TRBV12-3 or TRBV12-4 and TRBJ2-2; the D gene is possibly TRBD2 (6 bases). Trimming cost V 6 bases and J 5 bases, with 13 bases left between them. CDR3 size: 14 residues. The CDR3 DNA is TGTGCCAGCAGGCGGGAACTCCCAACCGGGGAGCTGTTTTTT. Translated, it gives CASRRELPTGELFF.

The genes are TRBV29-1 and TRBJ1-3; no reliable D call. Germline V gives CDR1 SQVTM, CDR2 ANQGSEA. The V end was cut by 1 base, the J end by 4 bases, with 8 bases between. The CDR3 spans 13 residues. CDR3 amino acids: CSVEVGNGNTIYF. For the CDR3, the DNA is TGCAGCGTTGAAGTGGGGAACGGAAACACCATATATTTT.

This clonotype has a handful of counts. The J gene is TRBJ1-1, the V gene TRBV5-4; no firm D call. In germline, CDR1 is SGHNT, CDR2 YYREEE (reference sequence). The CDR3 sequence is 15 residues long. Trimming stripped 1 base from V and 5 bases from J, with 15 bases between. For the CDR3, the DNA is TGTGCCAGCAGCTTGCCCGGGAGCCTTGGGACTGAAGCTTTCTTT. This gives the protein CASSLPGSLGTEAFF.

This clonotype was seen only a few times. The V and J genes are TRBV29-1 and TRBJ1-1; D perhaps matches TRBD1 (6 bases). The V end lost 6 bases, the J end lost 1 base, and 12 bases lay between the germline ends. This CDR3 spans 13 amino acids. Looked up from germline, CDR1 is SQVTM and CDR2 is ANQGSEA. CDR3 residues: CSVADRKNTEAFF. Written as DNA, the CDR3 is TGCAGCGTCGCTGACAGGAAGAACACTGAAGCTTTCTTT.

This chain uses TRBV6-1 with TRBJ2-7, with 13 bases identical to TRBD2. Germline V gene data show CDR1 as MNHNS and CDR2 as SASEGT. J gave up 0 bases and V 6 bases, and 20 bases lay outside the gene matches. The CDR3 runs 21 residues. The DNA for the CDR3 is TGTGCCAGCAGCCTAGGGGGGGACGTGGGACTAGCGGGGACCTCCTCCTACGAGCAGTACTTC. Translation gives CASSLGGDVGLAGTSSYEQYF.

This clonotype was picked up a small number of times. The CDR3 loop reads CASSEFGTGIGNTIYF. The CDR3 DNA follows: TGTGCCAGCAGTGAATTCGGGACAGGGATCGGAAACACCATATATTTT. The gene calls are TRBV28 and TRBJ1-3, with 9 positions matching TRBD1. This CDR3 comprises 16 residues. Germline assignment: CDR1 MDHEN and CDR2 SYDVKM. V shed 5 bases, J shed 4 bases, and the junction held 9 bases outside the gene matches. The full variable domain, its missing parts supplied by reference TRBV28 and TRBJ1-3, is DVKVTQSSRYLVKRTGEKVFLECVQDMDHENMFWYRQDPGLGLRLIYFSYDVKMKEKGDIPEGYSVSREKKERFSLILESASTNQTSMYLCASSEFGTGIGNTIYFGEGSWLTVV.

This clonotype was counted only a few times. The chain carries TRBV3-1 and TRBJ1-6; D is uncertain. Trimming removed 1 base at V and 5 bases at J, with 9 bases between. The CDR3 runs to 15 residues. Germline assignment: CDR1 LGHDT and CDR2 YNNKEL (reference sequence). The CDR3 spells CASSQGQVDNSPLHF. As DNA, the CDR3 is TGTGCCAGCAGCCAAGGTCAAGTGGATAATTCACCCCTCCACTTT.

The table lists this clonotype with a few counts. The chain recombines TRBV29-1 with TRBJ1-1, with a weak D call TRBD1 (6 bases). V was clipped by 5 bases and J by 1 base, with 11 bases between them. This CDR3 has 13 residues. Germline CDR1 SQVTM, CDR2 ANQGSEA. CDR3 region: CSVQDSRNTEAFF. CDR3 bases: TGCAGCGTTCAGGACAGCCGGAACACTGAAGCTTTCTTT.

This clonotype was seen repeatedly, ten times or more. This chain uses TRBV6-2 or TRBV6-3 with TRBJ2-7; D is undetermined. CDR1 is MNHEY and CDR2 is SVGEGT in the germline V gene. The CDR3 consists of 11 residues. With 0 bases removed from V and 6 bases from J, the gap between germline ends came to 3 bases. This chain's CDR3 is CASSYSGEQYF. CDR3 DNA: TGTGCCAGCAGTTACTCGGGCGAGCAGTACTTC.

This clonotype was recorded a few times. The chain joins TRBV19 to TRBJ1-2; unclear D gene. With 3 bases removed from V and 7 bases from J, the gap between germline ends came to 18 bases. The germline V gene has CDR1 LNHDA and CDR2 SQIVND (reference sequence). This CDR3 has 15 amino acids. The CDR3 sequence: CASSIPDEYRGGYTF. CDR3 nucleotide sequence: TGTGCCAGTAGTATCCCCGATGAGTATCGAGGTGGCTACACCTTC.

Notes on this clonotype: One end of the junction varies from germline; a read error may be responsible. The chain is built from TRBV5-1 and TRBJ2-7, with 8 bases identical to TRBD1. CDR1 SGHRS and CDR2 YFSETQ come from the germline V gene. The CDR3 has 15 residues. The CDR3 nucleotides are TGCGCCAGCAGCCGAATCCCAGGGGGCTCCCACGAGCAGTACTTC. It encodes CASSRIPGGSHEQYF. Full variable domain (remainder filled in from reference TRBV5-1 and TRBJ2-7): KAGVTQTPRYLIKTRGQQVTLSCSPISGHRSVSWYQQTPGQGLQFLFEYFSETQRNKGNFPGRFSGRQFSNSRSEMNVSTLELGDSALYLCASSRIPGGSHEQYFGPGTRLTVT.

The genes are TRBV12-3 or TRBV12-4 and TRBJ2-1; tentative D call: TRBD2 (6 bases). Trimming took off 6 bases at V and 6 bases at J, with 18 bases between the two ends. The CDR3 loop spans 15 amino acids. The CDR3 DNA reads as TGTGCCAGCAGCCCCGGACTACCTGGACTCAATGAGCAGTTCTTC. Translated: CASSPGLPGLNEQFF.

This clonotype was recorded a few times. This chain links TRBV18 with TRBJ2-7; D gene ambiguous. The germline V gene encodes CDR1 KGHSH and CDR2 LQKENI. The CDR3 is 16 residues long. Trimming stripped 0 bases from V and 1 base from J, with 13 bases between. The CDR3 here is CASSPPRSLNSYEQYF. CDR3 DNA: TGTGCCAGCTCACCACCTAGGTCACTCAATTCCTACGAGCAGTACTTC.

The rearrangement links TRBV5-6 to TRBJ1-1; TRBD1 matches at 7 bases. The CDR3 sequence is 16 residues long. From germline, CDR1 is SGHDT and CDR2 YYEEEE. Trimming at V came to 1 base and at J to 4 bases, leaving 10 bases not matched to a gene. The CDR3 nucleotides are TGTGCCAGCAGCTTGTCGACAGGGCCTAAAGGCACTGAAGCTTTCTTT. Amino acid sequence: CASSLSTGPKGTEAFF.

CDR3 sequence reads: CASSLEHRMNTEAFF. The CDR3, as DNA: TGTGCCAGCAGCTTAGAACATCGGATGAACACTGAAGCTTTCTTT. The chain joins TRBV11-1 to TRBJ1-1, with D unclear. The CDR3 contains 15 residues. V lost 1 base and J lost 0, with 9 bases in between. Germline V gene sequence: CDR1 SGHAT, CDR2 FQDESV (reference sequence).

At least ten counts were recorded for this clonotype. The CDR3 sequence is CASSDQGPYGYTF. The CDR3 bases are TGTGCCAGCAGTGACCAGGGACCCTATGGCTACACCTTC. V usage is TRBV27 and J usage is TRBJ1-2; weak D call: TRBD1 (5 bases). V dropped 5 bases and J dropped 4 bases, with 11 bases sitting between them. This CDR3 comprises 13 residues. From germline, CDR1 is MNHEY and CDR2 SMNVEV (reference sequence).

The chain uses TRBV5-1 and TRBJ1-1, with 9 bases lining up with TRBD1. With 4 bases clipped from V and 4 bases from J, the junction kept 8 bases outside the gene matches. Germline assignment: CDR1 SGHRS and CDR2 YFSETQ. The CDR3 is 15 residues long. CDR3 DNA: TGCGCCAGCAGCCAAGAACAGGGGGCGAGCACTGAAGCTTTCTTT. This sequence encodes CASSQEQGASTEAFF.